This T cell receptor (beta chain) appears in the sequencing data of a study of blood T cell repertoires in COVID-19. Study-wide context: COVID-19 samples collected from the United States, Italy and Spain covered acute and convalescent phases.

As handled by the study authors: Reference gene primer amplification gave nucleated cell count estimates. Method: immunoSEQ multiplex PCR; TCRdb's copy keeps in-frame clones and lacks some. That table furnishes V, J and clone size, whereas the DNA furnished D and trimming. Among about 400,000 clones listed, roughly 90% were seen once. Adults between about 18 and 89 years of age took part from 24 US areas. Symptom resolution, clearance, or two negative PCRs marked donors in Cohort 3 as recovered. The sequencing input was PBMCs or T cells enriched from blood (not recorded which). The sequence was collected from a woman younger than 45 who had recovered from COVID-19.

The CDR3 DNA is TGTGCCAGCAGCTCGCAATGGGCGGGAGAGGCGAACACTGAAGCTTTCTTT. It yields the protein CASSSQWAGEANTEAFF. J is TRBJ1-1 and V is TRBV7-2; no definite D call. The CDR3 spans 17 residues. The germline V gene has CDR1 SGHTA and CDR2 FQGNSA. V was trimmed by 4 bases and J by 1 base, leaving 19 bases between them.